This TCR beta chain was obtained from a study of T cell changes during pregnancy in multiple sclerosis. The data were produced by immunoSEQ multiplex PCR, yet TCRdb's version contains in-frame clones alone and is incomplete. The sample yields 70,000 to 95,000 clones, roughly 91% seen once. Germline V gene data show CDR1 as LNHDA and CDR2 as SQIVND (reference sequence). The germline V and J ends were trimmed by 3 bases and 5 bases, with 29 bases remaining between them. This CDR3 contains 20 residues. The receptor's source is a female donor with multiple sclerosis, enrolled in a pregnancy study. This sample comprised peripheral blood, obtained in the first trimester of pregnancy. The chain combines TRBV19 with TRBJ2-1, with D perhaps TRBD1 (6 bases). The CDR3 DNA sequence: TGTGCCAGTAGTATCATGGTGGCGAACCAGCAACCCAGGACAGACAATGAGCAGTTCTTC. Translated, it gives CASSIMVANQQPRTDNEQFF.